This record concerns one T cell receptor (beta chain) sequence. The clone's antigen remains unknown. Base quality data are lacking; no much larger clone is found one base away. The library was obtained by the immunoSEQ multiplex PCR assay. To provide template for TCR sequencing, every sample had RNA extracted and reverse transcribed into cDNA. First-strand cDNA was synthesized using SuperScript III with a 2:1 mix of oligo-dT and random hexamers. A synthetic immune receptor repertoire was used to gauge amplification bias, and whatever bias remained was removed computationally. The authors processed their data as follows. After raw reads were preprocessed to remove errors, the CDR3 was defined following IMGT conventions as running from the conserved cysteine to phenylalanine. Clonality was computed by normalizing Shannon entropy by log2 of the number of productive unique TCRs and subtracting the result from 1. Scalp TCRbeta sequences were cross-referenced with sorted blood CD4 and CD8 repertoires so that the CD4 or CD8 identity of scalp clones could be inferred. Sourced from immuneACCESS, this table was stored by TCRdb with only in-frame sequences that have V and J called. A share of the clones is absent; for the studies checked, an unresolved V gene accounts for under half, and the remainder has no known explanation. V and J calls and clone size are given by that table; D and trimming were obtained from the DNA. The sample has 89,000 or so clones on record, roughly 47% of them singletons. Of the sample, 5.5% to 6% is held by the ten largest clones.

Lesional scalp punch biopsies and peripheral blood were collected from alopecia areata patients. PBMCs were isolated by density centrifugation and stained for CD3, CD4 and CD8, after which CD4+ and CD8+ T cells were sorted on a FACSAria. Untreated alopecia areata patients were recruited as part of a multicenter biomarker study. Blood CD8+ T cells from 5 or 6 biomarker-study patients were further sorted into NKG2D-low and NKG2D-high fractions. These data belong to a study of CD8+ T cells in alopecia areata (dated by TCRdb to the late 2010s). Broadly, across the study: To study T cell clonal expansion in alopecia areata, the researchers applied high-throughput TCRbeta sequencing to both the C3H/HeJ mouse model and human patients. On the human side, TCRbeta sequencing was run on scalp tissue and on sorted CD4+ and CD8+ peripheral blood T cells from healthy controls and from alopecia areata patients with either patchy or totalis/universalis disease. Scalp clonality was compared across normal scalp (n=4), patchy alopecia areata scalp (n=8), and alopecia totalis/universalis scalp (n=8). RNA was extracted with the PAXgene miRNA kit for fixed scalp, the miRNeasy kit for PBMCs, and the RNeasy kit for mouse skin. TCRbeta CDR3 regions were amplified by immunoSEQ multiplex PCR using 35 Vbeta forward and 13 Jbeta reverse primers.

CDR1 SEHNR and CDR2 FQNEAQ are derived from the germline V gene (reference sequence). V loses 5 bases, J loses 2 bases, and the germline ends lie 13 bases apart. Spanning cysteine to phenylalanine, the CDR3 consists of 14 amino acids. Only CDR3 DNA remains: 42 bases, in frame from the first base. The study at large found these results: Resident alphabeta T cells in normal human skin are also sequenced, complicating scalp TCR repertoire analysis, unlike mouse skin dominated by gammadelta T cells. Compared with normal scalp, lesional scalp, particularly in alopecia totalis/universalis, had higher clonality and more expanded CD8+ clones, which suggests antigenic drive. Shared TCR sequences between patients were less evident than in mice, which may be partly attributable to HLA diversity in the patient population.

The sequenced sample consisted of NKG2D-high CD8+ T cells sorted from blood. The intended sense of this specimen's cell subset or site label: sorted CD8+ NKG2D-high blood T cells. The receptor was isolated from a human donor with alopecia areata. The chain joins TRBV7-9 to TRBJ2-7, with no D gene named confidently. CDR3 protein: CASSRPDHPYEQYF. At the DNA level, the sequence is TGTGCCAGCAGCCGACCGGACCATCCCTACGAGCAGTACTTC.